This TCR beta chain stems from a study of blood T cells in healthy people across ages. At the level of the study: There was about one barcoded beta molecule captured by template switching per two T cells.

In this sample, this clonotype turned up many times. A second PCR of 7 to 11 cycles used a sample-barcoded 5' primer and a J-beta primer mix. Via MiXCR, TCRdb re-called the 5' RACE reads, giving one row per CDR3 protein. The table has around 1,500,000 distinct CDR3 sequences, roughly 27% seen once. This CDR3 spans 13 amino acids. Per the germline V gene, CDR1 is SNHLY and CDR2 is FYNNEI. V lost 6 bases, J lost 6 bases, and 7 bases stayed unmatched. Donors gave roughly 9.1 milliliters of peripheral blood apiece. Every sample gave at least 6 micrograms of total RNA when it was extracted. Sequencing was performed on blood. The chain is built from TRBV2 and TRBJ1-2; 7 bases are shared with TRBD1. The sequence was obtained from a woman under 40 in good health. The chain's CDR3 is CASSPTGRDGYTF. The DNA for the CDR3 is TGTGCCAGCAGCCCGACAGGGAGGGATGGCTACACCTTC.